The clone carrying this TCR beta chain has only a few counts. The antigen is undetermined. The data stem from a study of cytomegalovirus exposure and HLA in healthy donors. Study summary: A previous analysis identified more than 100 million unique TCR beta sequences derived from some 170 million T cells.

The PCR had 60 Vbeta and 13 Jbeta primers. Data came from immunoSEQ multiplex PCR; TCRdb stores just in-frame clones and leaves some out. The sample yields approximately 89,000 clones, 62% seen once. The CDR3 loop spans 16 amino acids. The V gene lost 1 base and the J gene lost 2 bases, with 14 bases spanning the gap. Germline CDR1 reads SGHTA; CDR2 reads FQGTGA. Study-wide points: Earlier analysis found most TCR beta V segments productive about 87% or about 30% of the time. Based on reports, TCR beta sequences accurately predicted HLA-A and HLA-B alleles for most subjects. The study flagged some 170 TCR beta chains as cytomegalovirus-associated.

This chain connects TRBV7-3 to TRBJ2-5; D perhaps matches TRBD2 (6 bases). This TCR came from a young woman in good health and CMV-seropositive. The sequenced material came from PBMCs. The CDR3 spells CASSLIGGATQETQYF. In DNA, the CDR3 is TGTGCCAGCAGCTTAATCGGCGGGGCAACACAAGAGACCCAGTACTTC.